These T cell receptor beta chains were read from a single sample in a study of T cell repertoires in ileal Crohn's disease. Produced via immunoSEQ multiplex PCR; TCRdb's table is partial and in-frame only. Of 8,500 to 14,000 clones listed, more than 60% are singletons. The sequencing sample was made of ileal tissue. These receptor sequences come from an adult with Crohn's disease. CDR3s include the opening cysteine and the closing phenylalanine or tryptophan. Fields, in order: clone size, D gene, J gene, V gene, CDR3 DNA, CDR3 protein. A D gene is named only where the DNA matches it firmly. Rows may omit the clone size; those that give it use once, few, many or a size class.

abundance: NA; d_gene: TRBD1; j_gene: TRBJ2-2; v_gene: TRBV7-7; CDR3nt: TGTGCCAGCAGCCACGACCTGGGACAGGGGACCGGGGAGCTGTTTTTT; CDR3aa: CASSHDLGQGTGELFF
abundance: NA; d_gene: NA; j_gene: TRBJ2-7; v_gene: TRBV28; CDR3nt: TGTGCCAGCAGGGGCGATACCTACGAGCAGTACTTC; CDR3aa: CASRGDTYEQYF
abundance: NA; d_gene: NA; j_gene: TRBJ1-2; v_gene: TRBV6-1; CDR3nt: TGTGCCAGCAGTGACGGTGCTAACTATGGCTACACCTTC; CDR3aa: CASSDGANYGYTF
abundance: NA; d_gene: TRBD2; j_gene: TRBJ2-5; v_gene: TRBV29-1; CDR3nt: TGCAGCGTCGCAACTAGCGGGGGGACTCAAGAGACCCAGTACTTC; CDR3aa: CSVATSGGTQETQYF
abundance: NA; d_gene: TRBD2; j_gene: TRBJ2-1; v_gene: TRBV9; CDR3nt: TGTGCCAGCAGCGTAGGGAAGACGGGGGGAAGTGAGCAGTTCTTC; CDR3aa: CASSVGKTGGSEQFF
abundance: NA; d_gene: TRBD2; j_gene: TRBJ2-1; v_gene: TRBV11-3; CDR3nt: TGTGCCCCGCGGGGGGAATCCTACAATGAGCAGTTCTTC; CDR3aa: CAPRGESYNEQFF
abundance: NA; d_gene: NA; j_gene: TRBJ1-3; v_gene: TRBV7-9; CDR3nt: TGTGCCAGCAGCCTACAGAGCTCTGGAAACACCATATATTTT; CDR3aa: CASSLQSSGNTIYF
abundance: NA; d_gene: NA; j_gene: TRBJ2-1; v_gene: TRBV25-1; CDR3nt: TGTGCCAGCAACAGATACAATGAGCAGTTCTTC; CDR3aa: CASNRYNEQFF
abundance: once; d_gene: TRBD1; j_gene: TRBJ2-5; v_gene: TRBV7-7; CDR3nt: TGTGCTAGCAGCTCCGGGACAGGGGGTCAAGAGACCCAGTACTTC; CDR3aa: CASSSGTGGQETQYF
abundance: few; d_gene: TRBD1; j_gene: TRBJ1-5; v_gene: TRBV7-2; CDR3nt: TGTGCCAGCAGCCCGGACAGGGGCAATCAGCCCCAGCATTTT; CDR3aa: CASSPDRGNQPQHF
abundance: NA; d_gene: TRBD2; j_gene: TRBJ2-3; v_gene: TRBV6-4; CDR3nt: TGTGCCAGCAGTGGTAGCGGGGGGGCCACAGATACGCAGTATTTT; CDR3aa: CASSGSGGATDTQYF
abundance: NA; d_gene: NA; j_gene: TRBJ1-4; v_gene: TRBV5-6; CDR3nt: TGTGCCAGCAGCTTGGCCCGGGGGGTTGTAGCTAATGAAAAACTGTTTTTT; CDR3aa: CASSLARGVVANEKLFF
abundance: NA; d_gene: NA; j_gene: TRBJ2-1; v_gene: TRBV6-4; CDR3nt: TGTGCCAGCAGTGACCAGGGGGGCTCCTACAATGAGCAGTTCTTC; CDR3aa: CASSDQGGSYNEQFF
abundance: NA; d_gene: NA; j_gene: TRBJ1-1; v_gene: TRBV29-1; CDR3nt: TGCAGCGTTGGGCAGGCCCCGAGCACTGAAGCTTTCTTT; CDR3aa: CSVGQAPSTEAFF